These 20 T cell receptor beta chains were sequenced from one sample in a study of blood T cell repertoires in COVID-19. Produced via immunoSEQ multiplex PCR; TCRdb's table is partial and in-frame only. This sample carries 200,000 to 250,000 clones, approximately 86% of them seen once, and the ten largest clones take 3.5% to 4%. The sequenced sample was peripheral blood. The receptors derive from a woman aged 80 or over with acute or convalescent COVID-19.

The V and J genes are TRBV14 and TRBJ2-5, with 7 positions matching TRBD2. V lost 4 bases and J lost 5; bases outside the gene matches: 4. The germline V gene has CDR1 SGHDN and CDR2 FVKESK. The CDR3 has 13 amino acids. CDR3 coding DNA: TGTGCCAGCAGCCGGGGACTAATCGAGACCCAGTACTTC. Translating gives CASSRGLIETQYF.

This chain uses TRBV4-1 with TRBJ2-1; TRBD2 is a possible D gene (5 bases). Trimming took off 0 bases at V and 4 bases at J, with 13 bases between the two ends. The germline V gene has CDR1 MGHRA and CDR2 YSYEKL. The CDR3 is 16 amino acids. The CDR3: CASSQDSRGLYNEQFF. CDR3 DNA: TGCGCCAGCAGCCAAGATTCCCGGGGTTTATACAATGAGCAGTTCTTC.

This chain joins TRBV9 and TRBJ1-5, with D maybe TRBD1 (5 bases). This CDR3 contains 14 residues. Germline V gives CDR1 SGDLS, CDR2 YYNGEE. V dropped 0 bases and J dropped 6 bases, with 10 bases sitting between them. The DNA of the CDR3 is TGTGCCAGCAGCGTAGGCAGGGATGGTCAGCCCCAGCATTTT. This codes for CASSVGRDGQPQHF.

The rearrangement uses TRBV18 and TRBJ1-2; D is unresolved. V lost 3 bases to trimming and J lost 4 bases, with 15 bases between them. Germline V gives CDR1 KGHSH, CDR2 LQKENI. The CDR3 is made up of 15 amino acids. The CDR3 coding sequence is TGTGCCAGCTCACCCGGGGAGGGTACGGGCTATGGCTACACCTTC. Protein sequence: CASSPGEGTGYGYTF. Drawing the rest from reference TRBV18 and TRBJ1-2, the complete variable domain is NAGVMQNPRHLVRRRGQEARLRCSPMKGHSHVYWYRQLPEEGLKFMVYLQKENIIDESGMPKERFSAEFPKEGPSILRIQQVVRGDSAAYFCASSPGEGTGYGYTFGSGTRLTVV.

The chain couples TRBV15 to TRBJ1-6, with 7 bases that match TRBD1. CDR1 LNHNV and CDR2 YYDKDF come from the germline V gene (reference sequence). J lost 8 bases, V lost 2 bases, and 9 bases had no gene match. This CDR3 comprises 16 residues. Here the CDR3 reads CATSRTEHRGDSPLHF. In DNA, the CDR3 is TGTGCCACCAGCAGAACAGAGCACAGGGGAGATTCACCCCTCCACTTT.

The V call is TRBV5-1, the J call TRBJ1-3, with D possibly being TRBD1 (6 bases). Deletions cut 3 bases from V and 0 bases from J, with 16 bases between. CDR1 and CDR2 (germline): SGHRS, YFSETQ. The CDR3 sequence is 17 residues long. CDR3 DNA sequence: TGCGCCAGCAGCTCCCAGGGGAACAGCCGCTCTGGAAACACCATATATTTT. It yields the protein CASSSQGNSRSGNTIYF. Combining the CDR3 with reference TRBV5-1 and TRBJ1-3 gives the whole variable domain KAGVTQTPRYLIKTRGQQVTLSCSPISGHRSVSWYQQTPGQGLQFLFEYFSETQRNKGNFPGRFSGRQFSNSRSEMNVSTLELGDSALYLCASSSQGNSRSGNTIYFGEGSWLTVV.

The chain combines TRBV6-6 with TRBJ1-4; perhaps TRBD1 as D (6 bases). The CDR3 spans 14 residues. Trimming took 6 bases from V and 2 from J, leaving 10 bases between them. CDR1 and CDR2 (germline): MNHNY, SVGAGI (reference sequence). DNA for the CDR3: TGTGCCAGCAGCCCAAGGGGGACTAATGAAAAACTGTTTTTT. This gives the protein CASSPRGTNEKLFF.

CDR3 region: CASSLGVQGANGYTF. CDR3 nucleotides: TGTGCCAGCAGTTTGGGGGTCCAGGGGGCGAATGGCTACACCTTC. V usage is TRBV27 and J usage is TRBJ1-2; 8 bases fit TRBD1. The germline V gene encodes CDR1 MNHEY and CDR2 SMNVEV (reference sequence). V lost 3 bases, J lost 6 bases, and 9 bases stayed unmatched. This CDR3 region has 15 residues.

This clone has at least ten counts. The V call is TRBV18, the J call TRBJ2-3; 11 bases align to TRBD1. The CDR3 is 17 residues long. The V gene end was trimmed by 2 bases and the J gene end by 4 bases; junction bases not matched to a gene: 8. Looked up from germline, CDR1 is KGHSH and CDR2 is LQKENI. CDR3 sequence (DNA): TGTGCCAGCTCACCATACCCGTGGACAGGGGGCTCAGATACGCAGTATTTT. It translates to CASSPYPWTGGSDTQYF.

The chain links TRBV18 to TRBJ1-1; no clear D. The V end lost 1 base, the J end lost 5 bases, and 17 bases lay between the germline ends. The CDR3 runs 16 residues. Germline lookup yields CDR1 KGHSH and CDR2 LQKENI. CDR3 loop: CASSPLAGGLETEAFF. DNA for the CDR3: TGTGCCAGCTCACCACTCGCGGGAGGCCTTGAGACTGAAGCTTTCTTT. The complete variable domain, with remaining parts taken from reference TRBV18 and TRBJ1-1, reads NAGVMQNPRHLVRRRGQEARLRCSPMKGHSHVYWYRQLPEEGLKFMVYLQKENIIDESGMPKERFSAEFPKEGPSILRIQQVVRGDSAAYFCASSPLAGGLETEAFFGQGTRLTVV.

The chain couples TRBV7-8 to TRBJ2-1, with D perhaps matching TRBD2 (6 bases). The V end lost 2 bases, the J end lost 7 bases, and 15 bases lay between the germline ends. Germline V lookup: CDR1 SGHVS, CDR2 FQNEAQ. This CDR3 region has 15 residues. The CDR3, as DNA: TGTGCCAGCAGCTTACTTAGCGGTTCCGTTAATGAGCAGTTCTTC. Protein: CASSLLSGSVNEQFF.

This chain joins TRBV19 and TRBJ1-6; TRBD1 matches at 10 bases. This CDR3 is built from 16 residues. V was pared by 8 bases and J by 5 bases, with 9 bases of the junction left unmatched. Germline V gene sequence: CDR1 LNHDA, CDR2 SQIVND (reference sequence). This CDR3 is CASSRQGARDNSPLHF. Written as DNA, the CDR3 is TGTGCCAGTTCGAGACAGGGGGCGCGAGATAATTCACCCCTCCACTTT.

This chain uses TRBV6-5 with TRBJ1-1; 8 bases line up with TRBD1. The germline CDR1 and CDR2 sequences are MNHEY and SVGAGI. CDR3 length: 15 residues. V dropped 6 bases and J dropped 6; count of bases not matched to a gene: 12. CDR3 nucleotide sequence: TGTGCCAGCAGCCTTCTCGGACAGGGTAGGGCTGAAGCTTTCTTT. Protein: CASSLLGQGRAEAFF.

This chain uses TRBV3-1 (or the pseudogene TRBV3-2) with TRBJ1-2, with D unclear. The CDR3 totals 11 residues. CDR1 is LGHDT, CDR2 YNNKEL, per germline (reference sequence). Trimming left V 4 bases short and J 8 bases short, with 8 bases between. The CDR3 loop is CASSLDNGYTF. DNA for the CDR3: TGTGCCAGCAGCCTCGACAACGGCTACACCTTC.

This clone was observed a single time. The chain carries TRBV5-4 and TRBJ1-2; the D gene is possibly TRBD1 (6 bases). V was clipped by 1 base and J by 4 bases, with 8 bases between them. Germline assignment: CDR1 SGHNT and CDR2 YYREEE (reference sequence). This CDR3 has 13 amino acids. CDR3 bases: TGTGCCAGCAGCTTGAGGGGGACCTATGGCTACACCTTC. Residues: CASSLRGTYGYTF.

The chain links TRBV12-3 or TRBV12-4 to TRBJ2-3, with a tentative D call TRBD2 (6 bases). V lost 5 bases, J lost 10 bases, and 13 bases lay in between. The CDR3 is made up of 12 amino acids. CDR3 in amino acids: CASSLSGGAQYF. CDR3 sequence (DNA): TGTGCCAGCAGTCTTAGCGGCGGGGCGCAGTATTTT.

The J gene is TRBJ1-1, the V gene TRBV9; TRBD1 agrees at 7 bases. The V segment lost 4 bases and the J segment 6 bases; nucleotides outside the gene matches: 9. Germline V lookup: CDR1 SGDLS, CDR2 YYNGEE. The CDR3 has 14 residues. The DNA for the CDR3 is TGTGCCAGCAGCATCGACCCGCAGGGGGCTGAAGCTTTCTTT. This translates into CASSIDPQGAEAFF.

The genes are TRBV7-8 and TRBJ1-5, with D perhaps matching TRBD1 (5 bases). Looked up from germline, CDR1 is SGHVS and CDR2 is FQNEAQ. The length of the CDR3 is 16 residues. Trimming stripped 2 bases from V and 2 bases from J, with 13 bases between. The CDR3 bases are TGTGCCAGCAGCTTAAATGGTCAGGGTGGCAATCAGCCCCAGCATTTT. Residues: CASSLNGQGGNQPQHF.

This chain connects TRBV7-2 to TRBJ2-1; tentatively, D is TRBD2 (6 bases). The CDR3 spans 15 residues. The V end was cut by 0 bases, the J end by 5 bases, with 11 bases between. Germline assignment: CDR1 SGHTA and CDR2 FQGNSA. In DNA, the CDR3 is TGTGCCAGCAGCTTAGCGGTACTAGCTAACAATGAGCAGTTCTTC. This sequence encodes CASSLAVLANNEQFF.

This clone was picked up one time. V usage is TRBV3-1 (or the pseudogene TRBV3-2) and J usage is TRBJ1-5; D remains unclear. CDR3 size: 14 residues. Per germline, CDR1 LGHDT and CDR2 YNNKEL (reference sequence). V was clipped by 3 bases and J by 0 bases, with 6 bases between them. CDR3 DNA sequence: TGTGCCAGCAGCCAGAGGGATAGCAATCAGCCCCAGCATTTT. Amino acids: CASSQRDSNQPQHF.